These 21 T cell receptor beta chains share one sample of origin, sequenced in a study of OX40 agonist ivuxolimab in advanced cancers. To prepare the library, the immunoSEQ multiplex PCR assay was applied. TCRdb mirrors the immuneACCESS table, restricted to in-frame sequences. Some clones are absent from its copies; in checked studies, under half trace to an unresolved V gene, and the reason for the others is unknown. Within this sample are 65,000 to 90,000 clones, with roughly 86% of them counted one time only. Clones ranked in the top ten supply 0.6% to 0.75% of the sample. The sample here was CD4+ or CD8+ T cells sorted from blood, taken in a trial of the OX40 agonist ivuxolimab. The receptors originated from an adult with an advanced solid tumor such as melanoma, head and neck, liver or kidney cancer.

This clone was seen more than once but under ten times. This rearrangement joins TRBV6-1 to TRBJ1-1; D remains unclear. The CDR3 runs to 14 residues. Germline CDR1 and CDR2: MNHNS and SASEGT. Trimming stripped 5 bases from V and 8 bases from J, with 18 bases between. The CDR3 DNA follows: TGTGCCAGCAGTTCCGGGCCATTTGCGATGGAAGCTTTCTTT. Residues: CASSSGPFAMEAFF.

The J gene is TRBJ1-5, the V gene TRBV2, with 7 bases matching TRBD1. Trimming took 3 bases from V and 1 from J; bases not matched to a gene: 3. The CDR3 contains 15 residues. CDR1 is SNHLY and CDR2 is FYNNEI in the germline V gene. CDR3 residues: CASSEDRTSNQPQHF. CDR3 coding DNA: TGTGCCAGCAGTGAGGACAGGACGAGCAATCAGCCCCAGCATTTT.

This clone has a single count. The V gene is TRBV6-5, the J gene TRBJ2-1; D is uncertain. V was clipped by 7 bases and J by 7 bases, with 8 bases between them. The CDR3 loop spans 11 amino acids. Germline CDR1 is MNHEY and CDR2 is SVGAGI. CDR3 protein: CASTTLNEQFF. For the CDR3, the DNA is TGTGCCAGCACCACGTTGAATGAGCAGTTCTTC.

The sample holds one count of this clone. J is TRBJ2-7 and V is TRBV30; tentatively, D is TRBD1 (6 bases). The V gene's germline CDR1 is GTSNPN and CDR2 SVGIG (reference sequence). The CDR3 spans 12 residues. V was shortened by 5 bases and J by 0 bases, with 8 bases between the two germline ends. This CDR3 reads CAWDRSSYEQYF. The CDR3 bases are TGTGCCTGGGACAGGAGCTCCTACGAGCAGTACTTC.

The rearrangement joins TRBV25-1 to TRBJ1-2; D is undetermined. V was pared by 1 base and J by 2 bases, with 8 bases between. The CDR3 is 14 amino acids. Germline values: CDR1 MGHDK, CDR2 SYGVNS. Here the CDR3 DNA reads TGTGCCAGCAGTGAATGGAACACCAACTATGGCTACACCTTC. This translates into CASSEWNTNYGYTF.

The sample holds one count of this clone. The V gene is TRBV15, the J gene TRBJ2-7; 11 bases are a match to TRBD1. Germline V gene sequence: CDR1 LNHNV, CDR2 YYDKDF (reference sequence). The CDR3 sequence is 16 residues long. The trim removed 4 bases at V and 3 bases at J, leaving 8 bases unmatched. The CDR3 nucleotides read TGTGCCACCAGCAACCTTTGGGACAGGGGGAACTACGAGCAGTACTTC. Encoded protein: CATSNLWDRGNYEQYF.

This clone occurred a few times. The genes are TRBV10-3 and TRBJ1-5, with D perhaps TRBD1 (5 bases). V shed 4 bases and J shed 3 bases, with 13 bases lying between them. The CDR3 loop spans 15 amino acids. The V gene's germline CDR1 is ENHRY and CDR2 SYGVKD. CDR3 residues: CAISGGDTDNQPQHF. CDR3 bases: TGTGCCATCAGTGGGGGCGATACCGACAATCAGCCCCAGCATTTT.

The chain employs TRBV5-1 and TRBJ2-1; possible D gene TRBD2, 6 bases. CDR1 is SGHRS and CDR2 is YFSETQ in the germline V gene. The CDR3 sequence is 15 residues long. The germline V and J ends were trimmed by 3 bases and 1 base, with 11 bases remaining between them. The DNA of the CDR3 is TGCGCCAGCAGCTCGGAACTAGCTTCCTACAATGAGCAGTTCTTC. Translation: CASSSELASYNEQFF.

V usage is TRBV19 and J usage is TRBJ2-1, with TRBD2 identical over 8 bases. Per the germline V gene, CDR1 is LNHDA and CDR2 is SQIVND (reference sequence). The trim removed 7 bases at V and 4 bases at J, leaving 9 bases unmatched. CDR3 length: 15 amino acids. The CDR3 sequence is CASTMTSAKYNEQFF. In DNA form, the CDR3 reads TGTGCCAGTACGATGACTAGCGCCAAGTACAATGAGCAGTTCTTC.

The chain is built from TRBV30 and TRBJ1-3; TRBD1 aligns across 7 bases. The CDR3 loop spans 12 amino acids. J gave up 2 bases and V 5 bases, and 0 bases lay outside the gene matches. Germline assignment: CDR1 GTSNPN and CDR2 SVGIG (reference sequence). The CDR3 sequence is CAWDRAGNTIYF. The DNA for the CDR3 is TGTGCCTGGGACAGGGCTGGAAACACCATATATTTT. The whole variable domain, remainder taken from reference TRBV30 and TRBJ1-3, is SQTIHQWPATLVQPVGSPLSLECTVEGTSNPNLYWYRQAAGRGLQLLFYSVGIGQISSEVPQNLSASRPQDRQFILSSKKLLLSDSGFYLCAWDRAGNTIYFGEGSWLTVV.

V is TRBV2 and J is TRBJ1-5; D is unresolved. CDR1 is SNHLY and CDR2 is FYNNEI in the germline V gene. With 1 base removed from V and 1 base from J, the gap between germline ends came to 5 bases. This CDR3 spans 14 amino acids. In DNA form, the CDR3 reads TGTGCCAGCAGTGAAGGCCAGAGCAATCAGCCCCAGCATTTT. This translates into CASSEGQSNQPQHF.

This clone appeared once. The chain has TRBV7-9 and TRBJ1-5; 7 nucleotides match TRBD1. Per the germline V gene, CDR1 is SEHNR and CDR2 is FQNEAQ (reference sequence). The CDR3 sequence is 16 residues long. V was clipped by 4 bases and J by 0 bases; unmatched bases: 6. CDR3 coding DNA: TGTGCCAGCAGCTCGGGGACAGTCCATAGCAATCAGCCCCAGCATTTT. It translates to CASSSGTVHSNQPQHF.

The CDR3 loop reads CASSSHGSSEAFF. The CDR3 DNA is TGTGCCAGCAGCTCACACGGGAGTTCTGAAGCTTTCTTT. This chain joins TRBV9 and TRBJ1-1; D is unclear. Germline values: CDR1 SGDLS, CDR2 YYNGEE. V dropped 4 bases and J dropped 6 bases, with 13 bases sitting between them. This CDR3 has 13 amino acids. Based on the CDR3 plus reference TRBV9 and TRBJ1-1, the full variable domain is DSGVTQTPKHLITATGQRVTLRCSPRSGDLSVYWYQQSLDQGLQFLIQYYNGEERAKGNILERFSAQQFPDLHSELNLSSLELGDSALYFCASSSHGSSEAFFGQGTRLTVV.

This chain connects TRBV7-2 to TRBJ2-2; D is unclear. V gave up 1 base and J gave up 6 bases, with 6 bases separating them. Looked up from germline, CDR1 is SGHTA and CDR2 is FQGNSA. The CDR3 spans 13 residues. CDR3 coding DNA: TGTGCCAGCAGCTTAGATCCACCCGGGGAGCTGTTTTTT. Translating it yields CASSLDPPGELFF.

The CDR3 DNA sequence: TGTGCCAGCAGCCCCCTCGGGACAGGGTGGCTCACAGATACGCAGTATTTT. The encoded protein is CASSPLGTGWLTDTQYF. The J gene is TRBJ2-3, the V gene TRBV28, with TRBD1 matching 9 bases. V shed 6 bases, J shed 2 bases, and the junction held 12 bases outside the gene matches. Germline V lookup: CDR1 MDHEN, CDR2 SYDVKM. There are 17 residues in the CDR3.

The rearrangement links TRBV7-9 to TRBJ2-2; D may be TRBD1 (7 bases). Germline-derived CDR1 and CDR2 are SEHNR and FQNEAQ (reference sequence). The CDR3 totals 14 residues. Trimming shortened V by 5 bases and J by 4 bases, and 11 bases separated the two germline ends. In DNA, the CDR3 is TGTGCCAGCAGCGCGGGACAGCCCACCGGGGAGCTGTTTTTT. It encodes CASSAGQPTGELFF.

The chain couples TRBV4-2 to TRBJ2-1; the D gene is possibly TRBD2 (5 bases). This CDR3 has 17 amino acids. Trimming left V 0 bases short and J 2 bases short, with 14 bases between. The germline CDR1 and CDR2 sequences are LGHNA and YNFKEQ. The CDR3 DNA is TGTGCCAGCAGCCAAGATACTAGATCTACCGCCTACAATGAGCAGTTCTTC. Protein product: CASSQDTRSTAYNEQFF.

The V and J genes are TRBV5-1 and TRBJ1-1; 7 bases match TRBD1. This CDR3 region has 14 residues. After removal of 7 bases from V and 4 bases from J, the junction contained 10 bases not matched to a gene. Looked up from germline, CDR1 is SGHRS and CDR2 is YFSETQ. The CDR3 DNA is TGCGCCAGCCACCACAGGGGCTCGGGCACTGAAGCTTTCTTT. It is translated as CASHHRGSGTEAFF.

The rearrangement joins TRBV7-2 to TRBJ2-1; perhaps TRBD1 as D (6 bases). Trimming stripped 1 base from V and 7 bases from J, with 11 bases between. CDR3 length equals 14 residues. The germline V gene has CDR1 SGHTA and CDR2 FQGNSA. CDR3 in DNA: TGTGCCAGCAGCTTAGTACGCCAGGGGAATGAGCAGTTCTTC. It specifies CASSLVRQGNEQFF.

The genes are TRBV19 and TRBJ1-2; a weak D match, TRBD1 (5 bases). Germline V lookup: CDR1 LNHDA, CDR2 SQIVND (reference sequence). This CDR3 contains 12 residues. Trimming removed 7 bases at V and 2 bases at J, with 8 bases between. The CDR3 nucleotides are TGTGCCAGTATACGGGGGAACTATGGCTACACCTTC. It is translated as CASIRGNYGYTF. The full variable domain, in which reference TRBV19 and TRBJ1-2 provide the parts outside the CDR3, is DGGITQSPKYLFRKEGQNVTLSCEQNLNHDAMYWYRQDPGQGLRLIYYSQIVNDFQKGDIAEGYSVSREKKESFPLTVTSAQKNPTAFYLCASIRGNYGYTFGSGTRLTVV.

The rearrangement uses TRBV28 and TRBJ1-3; 7 bases are a match to TRBD1. The CDR3 contains 16 residues. Germline V lookup: CDR1 MDHEN, CDR2 SYDVKM. V lost 5 bases, J lost 5 bases, and 12 bases stayed unmatched. This CDR3 is CASSHQLPGQRNTIYF. The CDR3 nucleotides read TGTGCCAGCAGTCACCAACTGCCGGGACAGCGAAACACCATATATTTT.